The 20 T cell receptor beta chains given below trace back to one sample, sequenced in a study of T cell repertoires in cytomegalovirus infection (dated by TCRdb to about 2019). Sequenced on an Illumina HiSeq 1500. Using fastp trimming at Q25 and MiXCR clonotype assembly, TCRdb reanalyzed the public sequencing data and kept in-frame beta chains. CDR3 protein sequences are deduplicated, and each keeps its most common genes and DNA. Present in this sample are about 400,000 distinct CDR3 sequences, approximately 30% of which were seen just once. The ten most abundant clones make up approximately 13% of the sample. What the treatment or condition label conveys for this sample: in vitro stimulation with specific CMV peptide epitopes to enrich CMV-specific T cells. These TCRs' antigens remain unknown. Source: cultured PBMCs, taken from culture after CMV antigen stimulation. These receptors all stem from a human donor in good health (CMV status not recorded). Some clones in this sample may be carry-over from other donors' samples.

The CDR3 coding sequence is TGTGCCAGTACCCCAGGGGGGGGTTATCAGCCCCAGCATTTT. Protein sequence: CASTPGGGYQPQHF. J is TRBJ1-5 and V is TRBV19, with TRBD1 identical over 7 bases. This CDR3 spans 14 amino acids. CDR1 and CDR2 (germline): LNHDA, SQIVND (reference sequence). The trim removed 7 bases at V and 5 bases at J, leaving 8 bases unmatched. Using reference TRBV19 and TRBJ1-5 for the parts outside the CDR3, the full variable domain is DGGITQSPKYLFRKEGQNVTLSCEQNLNHDAMYWYRQDPGQGLRLIYYSQIVNDFQKGDIAEGYSVSREKKESFPLTVTSAQKNPTAFYLCASTPGGGYQPQHFGDGTRLSIL.

V usage is TRBV10-3 and J usage is TRBJ1-2; TRBD1 matches 9 bases. Germline values: CDR1 ENHRY, CDR2 SYGVKD. The CDR3 totals 16 residues. With V trimmed by 3 bases and J by 7 bases, 12 bases remained unmatched. Here the CDR3 reads CAISDLGTGIPPGYTF. For the CDR3, the DNA is TGTGCCATCAGTGATTTAGGGACAGGGATCCCTCCTGGCTACACCTTC.

This clonotype was seen at least ten times. The chain uses TRBV28 and TRBJ2-1; TRBD2 agrees at 7 bases. The CDR3 has 15 amino acids. In germline, CDR1 is MDHEN, CDR2 SYDVKM. J gave up 2 bases and V 5 bases, and 6 bases lay outside the gene matches. The DNA for the CDR3 is TGTGCCAGCAGTCTTGCGGGAGTGCCCTACAATGAGCAGTTCTTC. Protein: CASSLAGVPYNEQFF.

This sequence joins TRBV7-9 and TRBJ1-5; TRBD1 is a possible D gene (5 bases). Per germline, CDR1 SEHNR and CDR2 FQNEAQ (reference sequence). Trimming stripped 7 bases from V and 6 bases from J, with 10 bases between. This CDR3 has 12 amino acids. In nucleotides, the CDR3 is TGTGCCAGCACCACAGGAAGTCAGCCCCAGCATTTT. It yields the protein CASTTGSQPQHF.

Only a few counts were recorded for this clonotype. This rearrangement joins TRBV12-3 or TRBV12-4 to TRBJ2-1; possibly TRBD2 for D (6 bases). The ends were cut back, 3 bases at V and 2 bases at J, with 17 bases in the middle. The CDR3 is made up of 17 amino acids. CDR3 sequence (DNA): TGTGCCAGCAGTTTCATCGGGCGGGGAGGCACCTACAATGAGCAGTTCTTC. It specifies CASSFIGRGGTYNEQFF.

This clonotype was counted a few times. The chain links TRBV19 to TRBJ1-1, with TRBD1 as a possible D gene (5 bases). The V gene's germline CDR1 is LNHDA and CDR2 SQIVND (reference sequence). CDR3 length: 14 amino acids. The V and J ends lost 3 bases and 1 base respectively, with 9 bases between them. CDR3 protein: CASSIGHQNTEAFF. DNA for the CDR3: TGTGCCAGTAGTATTGGACACCAGAACACTGAAGCTTTCTTT.

The chain joins TRBV3-1 to TRBJ1-5; D is unresolved. Germline V gene sequence: CDR1 LGHDT, CDR2 YNNKEL (reference sequence). V was pared by 2 bases and J by 3 bases, with 2 bases between. The CDR3 loop spans 12 amino acids. The CDR3 DNA sequence: TGTGCCAGCAGCCAATACAATCAGCCCCAGCATTTT. Translated, it gives CASSQYNQPQHF.

The rearrangement uses TRBV19 and TRBJ2-7; 7 bases agree with TRBD1. V was pared by 6 bases and J by 5 bases, with 19 bases of the junction left unmatched. CDR3 size: 17 residues. The germline gives CDR1 LNHDA, CDR2 SQIVND (reference sequence). The CDR3 reads CASSPRGQGELWNEQYF. The CDR3 DNA sequence: TGTGCCAGTAGCCCGAGGGGTCAGGGGGAGCTGTGGAACGAGCAGTACTTC.

This chain joins TRBV20-1 and TRBJ2-5; 8 bases are shared with TRBD2. There are 15 residues in the CDR3. Germline V lookup: CDR1 DFQATT, CDR2 SNEGSKA (reference sequence). V was clipped by 0 bases and J by 5 bases; unmatched bases: 8. CDR3 region: CSARDSSGRRETQYF. Written as DNA, the CDR3 is TGCAGTGCTAGAGATTCCAGCGGGAGACGGGAGACCCAGTACTTC.

The genes are TRBV2 and TRBJ2-5, with 7 nucleotides matching TRBD2. This CDR3 region has 12 residues. Germline values: CDR1 SNHLY, CDR2 FYNNEI. Losses at the gene ends were 6 bases for V and 7 bases for J; bases not matched to a gene: 5. Here the CDR3 DNA reads TGTGCCAGCAGGAGGGAGGGTGGGACCCAGTACTTC. It yields the protein CASRREGGTQYF.

The J gene is TRBJ2-1, the V gene TRBV24-1; 10 nucleotides match TRBD1. CDR3 length: 13 residues. Germline trimming cut 8 bases from V and 8 bases from J; bases unmatched to any gene: 5. Germline CDR1 KGHDR, CDR2 SFDVKD. CDR3 in amino acids: CATTLGQGDEQFF. The CDR3 DNA reads TGTGCCACCACCTTAGGACAGGGGGATGAGCAGTTCTTC.

The V gene is TRBV7-9, the J gene TRBJ1-3; D gene ambiguous. Trimming took 6 bases from V and 8 from J, leaving 11 bases between them. The CDR3 loop spans 12 amino acids. Per germline, CDR1 SEHNR and CDR2 FQNEAQ (reference sequence). DNA for the CDR3: TGTGCCAGCAGACTAGTCCAGGACACCATATATTTT. This sequence encodes CASRLVQDTIYF.

This clonotype was seen just once. The chain is built from TRBV2 and TRBJ2-7, with 10 nucleotides matching TRBD1. The V gene end was trimmed by 6 bases and the J gene end by 4 bases; junction bases not matched to a gene: 3. The length of the CDR3 is 13 residues. CDR1 SNHLY and CDR2 FYNNEI come from the germline V gene. DNA of the CDR3: TGTGCCAGCAGAGGGACAGGGGAGTACGAGCAGTACGTC. Amino acids: CASRGTGEYEQYV.

This clonotype was observed a few times. This sequence joins TRBV7-9 and TRBJ2-4, with 10 bases fitting TRBD1. Germline V gene lookup returns CDR1 SEHNR and CDR2 FQNEAQ (reference sequence). The CDR3 extends over 14 amino acids. J lost 5 bases, V lost 5 bases, and 3 bases had no gene match. CDR3 nucleotides: TGTGCCAGCAGCCGACAGGGGGCACAAAACATTCAGTACTTC. The encoded protein is CASSRQGAQNIQYF.

This chain uses TRBV6-2 or TRBV6-3 with TRBJ2-2; the D is unclear. CDR3 length equals 17 residues. Trimming pared 3 bases from V and 5 bases from J, leaving 19 bases between. The V gene's germline CDR1 is MNHEY and CDR2 SVGEGT. CDR3 in amino acids: CASSYSSGKGPTGELFF. DNA for the CDR3: TGTGCCAGCAGTTATAGCTCCGGAAAAGGACCGACCGGGGAGCTGTTTTTT.

The chain joins TRBV29-1 to TRBJ2-1; 16 nucleotides align to TRBD2. The CDR3 is made up of 18 amino acids. Germline CDR1 and CDR2: SQVTM and ANQGSEA. The V segment lost 2 bases and the J segment 0 bases; nucleotides outside the gene matches: 4. The CDR3 DNA reads TGCAGCGTTGAAAAGGGACTAGCGGGAGGGAGCTCCTACAATGAGCAGTTCTTC. Amino acids: CSVEKGLAGGSSYNEQFF.

This clonotype was detected a few times. V usage is TRBV27 and J usage is TRBJ1-1, with D hard to call. Trimming stripped 1 base from V and 1 base from J, with 4 bases between. Germline V gives CDR1 MNHEY, CDR2 SMNVEV (reference sequence). This CDR3 spans 13 amino acids. CDR3 region: CASSLFTNTEAFF. CDR3 DNA sequence: TGTGCCAGCAGTTTATTCACGAACACTGAAGCTTTCTTT.

This clonotype was seen a handful of times. V is TRBV10-3 and J is TRBJ2-6, with D possibly being TRBD1 (6 bases). The CDR3 runs to 14 residues. V was shortened by 6 bases and J by 0 bases, with 6 bases between the two germline ends. Germline CDR1 and CDR2: ENHRY and SYGVKD. CDR3 residues: CAIRQGSGANVLTF. As DNA, the CDR3 is TGTGCCATCAGACAGGGCTCTGGGGCCAACGTCCTGACTTTC.

In its sample, this clonotype was seen a few times. J is TRBJ2-3 and V is TRBV11-2; TRBD1 agrees at 11 bases. V lost 4 bases and J lost 8; bases outside the gene matches: 5. Germline CDR1 is SGHAT and CDR2 is FQNNGV. The CDR3 runs 14 residues. CDR3 in DNA: TGTGCCAGCAGCTCGCCGGGACAGGGGGGTACGCAGTATTTT. Encoded protein: CASSSPGQGGTQYF.

The chain carries TRBV19 and TRBJ1-1; D is ambiguous. Germline CDR1 LNHDA, CDR2 SQIVND (reference sequence). The CDR3 contains 14 residues. Deletions cut 3 bases from V and 1 base from J, with 9 bases between. CDR3 sequence: CASSIIRKNTEAFF. The DNA for the CDR3 is TGTGCCAGTAGTATCATCCGAAAGAACACTGAAGCTTTCTTT. Variable domain in full (rest from reference TRBV19 and TRBJ1-1): DGGITQSPKYLFRKEGQNVTLSCEQNLNHDAMYWYRQDPGQGLRLIYYSQIVNDFQKGDIAEGYSVSREKKESFPLTVTSAQKNPTAFYLCASSIIRKNTEAFFGQGTRLTVV.